Reported below is one TCR beta chain. Its target is not known. This entry comes from a study of lymphopenia after photon versus proton radiotherapy. Study-level findings and limits: Better survival with proton therapy was suggested as possible, not demonstrated. Relative stability marked proton patients; photon patients lost diversity and naive cells. After lymphocyte nadir, photon-treated repertoires showed oligoclonal expansion, especially CD8+ Temra.

There are 15 residues in the CDR3. From germline, CDR1 is SNHLY and CDR2 FYNNEI. V lost 2 bases and J lost 2; bases outside the gene matches: 4. Generated by immunoSEQ multiplex PCR, the TCRdb table keeps only in-frame clones and is missing some. The data show around 53,000 clones, around 83% seen once. V gene TRBV2 combines with J gene TRBJ2-3; 7 nucleotides agree with TRBD1. The material was peripheral blood, obtained from a patient treated with photon-based radiotherapy. The sequence was obtained from a man aged 45 to 65 with gastric cancer. CDR3 sequence (DNA): TGTGCCAGCAGTGAACTAGGGACAGCCACAGATACGCAGTATTTT. Encoded protein: CASSELGTATDTQYF. The whole variable domain, remainder taken from reference TRBV2 and TRBJ2-3, is EPEVTQTPSHQVTQMGQEVILRCVPISNHLYFYWYRQILGQKVEFLVSFYNNEISEKSEIFDDQFSVERPDGSNFTLKIRSTKLEDSAMYFCASSELGTATDTQYFGPGTRLTVL.